One T cell receptor (beta chain) is described in this entry. This sample was taken from a study of blood T cell repertoires in COVID-19. Study summary: From T cells, B-cell-depleted T cells, or PBMCs came the material, which was cDNA or gDNA.

Deletions cut 2 bases from V and 5 bases from J, with 15 bases between. The CDR3 sequence is 15 residues long. Germline loops: CDR1 MNHNS, CDR2 SASEGT. Study processing details: Reference gene primer amplification gave nucleated cell count estimates. Produced via immunoSEQ multiplex PCR; TCRdb's table is partial and in-frame only. The DNA was the basis for D and trimming; V, J and clone size are from that table. The data show 200,000 to 300,000 clones, about nine tenths seen once. The material sequenced was peripheral blood. The rearrangement links TRBV6-1 to TRBJ2-5; perhaps TRBD1 as D (5 bases). This receptor was identified in a man aged 55 to 70 who had recovered from COVID-19. In nucleotides, the CDR3 is TGTGCCAGCAGTGAAAGCGTTTGGCAGGGTGAGACCCAGTACTTC. Translating gives CASSESVWQGETQYF.